The 21 T cell receptor beta chains in this list originate from one sample, sequenced in a study of shared clonotypes between healthy human individuals. The data were produced by immunoSEQ multiplex PCR, yet TCRdb's version contains in-frame clones alone and is incomplete. The table includes around 2,000,000 clones, about 95% detected once. The naive CD8 subset, CD45RO-negative cells positively selected for CCR7, excluded terminally differentiated effector memory CD45RA+ cells. Sequences were obtained from naive CD8+ T cells sorted from blood. These TCRs come from a young man in good health.

This clone was detected a few times. The identical CDR3 is also encoded by other nucleotide sequences in the sample. The gene calls are TRBV19 and TRBJ1-6, with D possibly being TRBD1 (6 bases). The CDR3 covers 13 residues. Trimming took 3 bases from V and 7 from J, leaving 7 bases between them. Germline assignment: CDR1 LNHDA and CDR2 SQIVND (reference sequence). CDR3 protein: CASSIQGNSPLHF. The DNA for the CDR3 is TGTGCCAGTAGTATTCAGGGGAATTCACCCCTCCACTTT. The full variable domain, completed using reference TRBV19 and TRBJ1-6, is DGGITQSPKYLFRKEGQNVTLSCEQNLNHDAMYWYRQDPGQGLRLIYYSQIVNDFQKGDIAEGYSVSREKKESFPLTVTSAQKNPTAFYLCASSIQGNSPLHFGNGTRLTVT.

This chain joins TRBV19 and TRBJ2-2; possibly TRBD1 or TRBD2 for D (5 bases each). The CDR3 totals 14 residues. V was trimmed by 4 bases and J by 5 bases, leaving 11 bases between them. Germline assignment: CDR1 LNHDA and CDR2 SQIVND (reference sequence). The CDR3 is CASSTLWGTGELFF. The CDR3 bases are TGTGCCAGTAGTACCCTCTGGGGGACCGGGGAGCTGTTTTTT.

The J gene is TRBJ2-1, the V gene TRBV10-3; 9 bases match TRBD2. The CDR3 length is 19 residues. Per germline, CDR1 ENHRY and CDR2 SYGVKD. J lost 4 bases, V lost 0 bases, and 13 bases had no gene match. Here the CDR3 DNA reads TGTGCCATCAGTGAGTCGCTCCCGACTAGCGGTCTCCTGTACAATGAGCAGTTCTTC. It yields the protein CAISESLPTSGLLYNEQFF.

This sequence joins TRBV6-1 and TRBJ2-1, with 8 bases fitting TRBD2. The CDR3 runs to 16 residues. V shed 3 bases and J 3 bases; nucleotides not matched to a gene: 7. The germline CDR1 and CDR2 sequences are MNHNS and SASEGT. This chain's CDR3 is CASSDERELFYNEQFF. CDR3 bases: TGTGCCAGCAGTGACGAGCGGGAGCTCTTCTACAATGAGCAGTTCTTC.

The chain uses TRBV2 and TRBJ2-7, with a tentative D call TRBD1 (6 bases). V was pared by 2 bases and J by 2 bases, with 13 bases between. The CDR3 runs to 15 residues. Germline V lookup: CDR1 SNHLY, CDR2 FYNNEI. The chain's CDR3 is CASSEQGQTTYEQYF. The CDR3 DNA follows: TGTGCCAGCAGTGAACAGGGGCAGACCACCTACGAGCAGTACTTC.

V usage is TRBV28 and J usage is TRBJ1-2; tentatively, D is TRBD1 (5 bases). This CDR3 has 14 amino acids. Germline V gives CDR1 MDHEN, CDR2 SYDVKM. V lost 5 bases to trimming and J lost 5 bases, with 15 bases between them. CDR3 loop: CASSPPGTGYGYTF. The CDR3 DNA is TGTGCCAGCAGTCCCCCTGGGACCGGTTATGGCTACACCTTC.

This clone is a singleton in its sample. The V and J genes are TRBV27 and TRBJ2-7, with 8 bases aligning to TRBD2. This CDR3 contains 18 residues. V was clipped by 7 bases and J by 5 bases; unmatched bases: 22. In germline, CDR1 is MNHEY, CDR2 SMNVEV (reference sequence). The CDR3 region is CASTPVLAGGPTPHEQYF. The CDR3 nucleotides read TGTGCCAGCACCCCCGTTCTGGCGGGAGGCCCAACACCCCACGAGCAGTACTTC.

V and J are TRBV4-1 and TRBJ1-5; perhaps TRBD1 as D (5 bases). The germline V gene has CDR1 MGHRA and CDR2 YSYEKL. The CDR3 length is 16 residues. The V gene lost 0 bases and the J gene lost 3 bases, with 12 bases spanning the gap. The CDR3 loop reads CASSQEAAGFNQPQHF. The CDR3 region has the DNA TGCGCCAGCAGCCAAGAAGCTGCAGGGTTCAATCAGCCCCAGCATTTT.

V and J are TRBV7-6 and TRBJ2-3, with D unclear. Germline V CDR1 and CDR2: SGHVS, FNYEAQ. Between the trimmed V and J ends, which lost 5 bases and 2 bases, there was a span of 20 bases. This CDR3 region has 17 residues. CDR3 coding DNA: TGTGCCAGCAGCCCAGAGCTGTTACGCCCCAACACAGATACGCAGTATTTT. Translated, it gives CASSPELLRPNTDTQYF.

The chain employs TRBV10-3 and TRBJ2-1; D is ambiguous. The CDR3 runs 15 residues. The germline gives CDR1 ENHRY, CDR2 SYGVKD. V was trimmed by 3 bases and J by 0 bases, leaving 9 bases between them. CDR3 coding DNA: TGTGCCATCAGTGAAAGGAAGAGCTCCTACAATGAGCAGTTCTTC. This translates into CAISERKSSYNEQFF.

Points on this clone: The sample carries other DNA sequences with the same CDR3. This chain connects TRBV27 to TRBJ2-5; 7 nucleotides match TRBD1. The junction had 3 bases not matched to a gene; V was cut back by 6 bases and J by 2 bases. The CDR3 consists of 13 residues. Germline-derived CDR1 and CDR2 are MNHEY and SMNVEV (reference sequence). The CDR3 bases are TGTGCCAGCAGGACGGGACAGCAAGAGACCCAGTACTTC. Translating it yields CASRTGQQETQYF.

This chain links TRBV5-6 with TRBJ1-1; maybe TRBD1 (5 bases). CDR1 and CDR2 (germline): SGHDT, YYEEEE. Trimming stripped 0 bases from V and 3 bases from J, with 9 bases between. This CDR3 has 14 residues. The CDR3 protein is CASSLGGFYTEAFF. The CDR3 DNA is TGTGCCAGCAGCTTGGGGGGGTTCTACACTGAAGCTTTCTTT.

V gene TRBV14 combines with J gene TRBJ2-3, with unresolved D. This CDR3 has 16 amino acids. Trimming cost V 2 bases and J 5 bases, with 17 bases left between them. Germline loops: CDR1 SGHDN, CDR2 FVKESK. The CDR3 DNA sequence: TGTGCCAGCAGCCAATTAGATTTAGGGTGGCAAGATACGCAGTATTTT. Protein product: CASSQLDLGWQDTQYF.

The chain carries TRBV15 and TRBJ2-7, with D tentatively TRBD1 or TRBD2 (5 bases each). V was clipped by 1 base and J by 0 bases, with 13 bases between them. Germline V CDR1 and CDR2: LNHNV, YYDKDF (reference sequence). There are 16 residues in the CDR3. As DNA, the CDR3 is TGTGCCACCAGCAGAGGGAATCTGGGGGACTCCTACGAGCAGTACTTC. Protein sequence: CATSRGNLGDSYEQYF.

The gene calls are TRBV27 and TRBJ2-7, with TRBD1 matching over 11 bases. Germline V gene lookup returns CDR1 MNHEY and CDR2 SMNVEV (reference sequence). The junction had 9 bases not matched to a gene; V was cut back by 6 bases and J by 5 bases. The length of the CDR3 is 15 residues. The CDR3 is CASRVIGQGAHEQYF. CDR3 coding DNA: TGTGCCAGCAGAGTAATTGGACAGGGGGCCCACGAGCAGTACTTC.

The V gene is TRBV28, the J gene TRBJ2-7; D remains unclear. Between the trimmed V and J ends, which lost 6 bases and 0 bases, there was a span of 9 bases. This CDR3 is built from 13 residues. Germline V lookup: CDR1 MDHEN, CDR2 SYDVKM. The chain's CDR3 is CASRSKSSYEQYF. In DNA form, the CDR3 reads TGTGCCAGCAGGTCCAAGAGCTCCTACGAGCAGTACTTC.

This chain uses TRBV7-2 with TRBJ2-7, with D possibly matching TRBD2 (6 bases). V shed 7 bases and J shed 3 bases, with 13 bases lying between them. The CDR3 extends over 13 amino acids. Per the germline V gene, CDR1 is SGHTA and CDR2 is FQGNSA. The CDR3 DNA follows: TGTGCCAGCAACTTCCCGGGGGACTACGAGCAGTACTTC. It specifies CASNFPGDYEQYF.

The chain employs TRBV7-9 and TRBJ2-5; perhaps TRBD1 as D (5 bases). Per the germline V gene, CDR1 is SEHNR and CDR2 is FQNEAQ (reference sequence). Trimming left V 5 bases short and J 5 bases short, with 15 bases between. The CDR3 is 14 residues long. This CDR3 is CASSPRQGSETQYF. The CDR3 DNA reads TGTGCCAGCAGCCCTCGGCAGGGATCGGAGACCCAGTACTTC. The complete variable domain, with remaining parts taken from reference TRBV7-9 and TRBJ2-5, reads DTGVSQNPRHKITKRGQNVTFRCDPISEHNRLYWYRQTLGQGPEFLTYFQNEAQLEKSRLLSDRFSAERPKGSFSTLEIQRTEQGDSAMYLCASSPRQGSETQYFGPGTRLLVL.

This clone was counted once. The chain couples TRBV28 to TRBJ2-7; tentatively, D is TRBD1 (6 bases). V gave up 3 bases and J gave up 1 base, with 16 bases separating them. In germline, CDR1 is MDHEN, CDR2 SYDVKM. This CDR3 has 16 residues. In DNA form, the CDR3 reads TGTGCCAGCAGTTTTAGTAGGGACACCCCATCCTACGAGCAGTACTTC. This codes for CASSFSRDTPSYEQYF.

A word on this clone: The junction and the germline gene differ at one end; a read error may be behind it. The CDR3 loop is CASSQDTEEILFF. The CDR3, as DNA: TGCGCCAGCAGCCAAGATACCGAGGAAATACTGTTTTTT. The chain uses TRBV4-3 and TRBJ1-4; D is ambiguous. The germline gives CDR1 LGHNA, CDR2 YSLEER. The CDR3 is made up of 13 amino acids.

CDR3 sequence (DNA): TGTGCCGAATGTACGGGAGATACGCAGTATTTT. Protein: CAECTGDTQYF. This chain joins TRBV6-5 and TRBJ2-3; D is unresolved. This CDR3 has 11 amino acids. In germline, CDR1 is MNHEY, CDR2 SVGAGI. V lost 11 bases and J 5 bases, leaving 11 bases between the germline ends.